What follows is one T cell receptor (beta chain) and its context. Its antigen specificity is not known. The junction and the germline gene differ at one end; a read error may be behind it. The sample originates from a study of cytomegalovirus exposure and HLA in healthy donors (dated 2017 in TCRdb). Broadly, across the study: According to an earlier analysis of 587 of the donors, roughly 180 million T cells yielded 95 million to 140 million unique TCR beta sequences and more than 250 Gb of sequence data. An early release covering 550 to 700 HLA-typed donors comprised about 290 gigabases of sequencing data and roughly 86 million unique TCR sequences. Of the 350 to 450 genotyped donors, approximately 82% fell in the genetic ancestry cluster associated with self-reported Caucasian donors. The study aimed to test whether signatures of past pathogen exposure could be identified by cataloging public T cell receptors. The T cell repertoires of 666 subjects were profiled by immunosequencing and related to cytomegalovirus serostatus. Along with the roughly 710-subject first cohort, a separate validation cohort of over a hundred different subjects was used. To predict cytomegalovirus infection status, the study combined high-throughput TCR immunosequencing, statistical association of individual TCRs with disease status, and machine learning. In a later analysis, previously published TCR beta repertoires from several hundred donors were re-analyzed and high-resolution HLA genotyping was added so that TCR occurrence patterns could be studied. In the later analysis, no new phenotypic data were used to find candidate immune exposures; instead, reliance was placed on TCR beta sequences and their occurrence across donors. In an earlier analysis of 550 to 700 of the donors, high-throughput TCR beta sequencing was used to judge whether each TCR beta V gene segment behaved as functional or pseudogenic. Donor age, sex, ethnicity and CMV serostatus were compiled together with the repertoire data. A later genetic analysis used genome-wide SNP genotypes for about 60% of the roughly 700 donors, treating that subset as a discovery cohort. Every discovery cohort repertoire had been produced on one sequencing platform. Class I and class II HLA loci were covered by the typing at four-digit resolution. The number of typed donors differed by locus: 629-630 for A, B, C, DRB1 and DQB1; roughly 510 for DQA1; roughly 600 for DPA1; and approximately 450 for DPB1. Because of strong linkage in the cohort, 5 or 6 DR-DQ haplotypes were treated as single units for association and clustering. On average, approximately 250,000 unique TCR beta nucleotide sequences were sequenced per donor among roughly 430 genotyped donors of the cohort, with roughly 18% of those sequences being non-productive. Findings and caveats that apply to the study as a whole: The cohort was sequenced for TCR beta chains only, and without alpha or paired-chain data the features that could be detected were limited. When HLA alleles, especially DR and DQ, strongly co-occurred, attributing TCR associations to individual alleles was difficult. A cluster of highly shared sequence variants was judged likely to represent a technical artifact of the sequencing pipeline. In a later analysis, TCR association rates were found to vary across HLA loci, with the most associated TCRs seen for DRB1 alleles and the fewest for HLA-C alleles. Specific HLA alleles were associated with 15,000 to 20,000 TCR beta sequences at a false discovery rate of 0.05 in a later analysis. In a later analysis, several top co-occurrence clusters were reported to appear linked to parvovirus B19, influenza, CMV and Epstein-Barr virus. An association between a missense DCLRE1C variant and V-gene and J-gene trimming of TCR beta chains was found in a later genetic analysis and replicated in an independent cohort. In vitro tests confirmed that a few of the cytomegalovirus-associated TCR beta chains recognize cytomegalovirus antigens. The classifier was reported to diagnose cytomegalovirus status with high specificity and sensitivity in both the original cohort and the validation cohort. For the cohort, immune exposure information was limited to CMV serostatus. In a later analysis, HLA-associated TCR beta chains were found to be more clonally expanded and to have lower generation probabilities than equally common non-associated chains. A further reported finding was that TCR beta sequences accurately predicted the HLA-A and HLA-B alleles for most subjects in the first cohort. While some public TCRs were present in many individuals, most TCR sequences turned up only very rarely across donors. Some IMGT-functional V segments, including TRBV6-2 and TRBV6-3, could not be distinguished by the 87-base-pair reads and were therefore excluded. Presence/absence analyses assumed roughly uniform sequencing depth across donors, an assumption that may not hold. Because some donors lacked HLA typing at each locus, the association tests relied only on the typed subset. Most CMV-associated TCR beta chains appeared to be HLA-restricted in a later analysis, and the HLA associations seemed to be driven largely by CMV exposure. Correlated functional status among segregating V segments might reflect linkage disequilibrium, but an unknown experimental factor could not be ruled out. According to the authors, the approach could potentially be generalized to other disease states and immunological phenotypes. In the study, around 160 TCR beta chains were listed as associated with cytomegalovirus. Some 16 rarely observed V segments, including chromosome 9 orphons, were excluded from the earlier analysis of several hundred of the donors because counts were too low. A later genetic analysis reported fewer N-insertions in productive TCRs among donors in an Asian-associated ancestry cluster than the approximately 670-donor mean. In an earlier analysis of several hundred of the donors, most TCR beta V segments were observed in productive rearrangements about 87% or about 30% of the time, broadly matching IMGT annotations.

The CDR3, cysteine through phenylalanine, is 15 amino acids long. The DNA shown is the 45-base CDR3, in frame from base 1. Based on the germline V gene (reference sequence), the CDR1 and CDR2 sequences are SSHAT and FNYEAQ. The cohort was made up of around 720 healthy bone marrow donors. At the time of sampling, every cohort member was nominally healthy, though immune exposures that went unrecorded were likely present. CMV serostatus was positive for more than 250 and negative for about 55% of the roughly 670 cohort members, and was not recorded for this donor. A peripheral blood sample was collected from each donor, and TCR beta sequencing was performed on peripheral blood mononuclear cells. The Qiagen DNeasy Blood Extraction Kit was used to extract genomic DNA from the blood cell samples. The library was made by the immunoSEQ multiplex PCR assay. For the multiplex PCR, a mixture combining 60 forward primers for TCR Vbeta segments and 13 reverse primers for TCR Jbeta segments was used. A multiplex PCR assay on genomic DNA amplified the CDR3 region of rearranged TCR beta genes. The amplified TCR beta libraries were sequenced on the Illumina HiSeq System as 87-base-pair reads. In the authors' own workflow: In a later analysis, approximately 74 million unique TCR beta chains were counted across the roughly 700 repertoires, and roughly 11 million of these chains were shared by at least two donors. Raw reads were error-corrected and collapsed into unique sequences by a nearest-neighbor algorithm in which closely related sequences were merged to remove PCR and sequencing errors. V, D and J gene segments were assigned by aligning CDR3 sequences to IMGT reference sequences. For a sequence to be retained, a match of at least six nucleotides was required to both a V gene segment and a J gene segment. A rearrangement was called productive if the CDR3 had no stop codons and remained in frame with V and J, and every other rearrangement was called non-productive. CDR3 was defined by IMGT convention, running from the second conserved V-encoded cysteine to the conserved J-encoded phenylalanine. The earlier analysis of about 620 of the donors excluded sequences that lacked an unambiguous match to a single V gene segment. In an earlier analysis of 587 of the donors, a V segment was called functional when productive rearrangements were above 56.7%, and segregating when the standard deviation between donors exceeded 5%. To diagnose cytomegalovirus status from the catalog of TCR beta chain sequences, a statistical classification framework was built. A later analysis assigned V and J genes by comparing TCR nucleotide sequences with IMGT/GENE-DB human TR gene sequences. In a later analysis, CDR3 sequences and most-parsimonious VDJ recombination scenarios were assigned using the TCRdist pipeline. In a later analysis, each TCR beta chain was defined by its CDR3 amino acid sequence together with its V-gene family, and reads lacking a unique V-gene family were excluded. As a way to deal with suspected cross-contamination and a sequencing artifact, a later analysis dropped 450 to 600 nucleotide sequences that were highly shared and had low generation probability. A later analysis calculated a clonal expansion index for each public chain from normalized within-repertoire ranks of inferred template counts. Generation probabilities in a later analysis came from a VDJ recombination model fitted to out-of-frame rearrangements, and those results were checked against IGoR. Hypergeometric tests were used in a later analysis to score TCR-TCR, TCR-HLA and TCR-CMV co-occurrence, with a repertoire-size bias correction applied to the TCR pairs. To estimate false discovery rates, a later analysis permuted the HLA or CMV assignments 20 times. In a later analysis, co-occurring TCRs were grouped using DBSCAN, and TCRdist sequence similarity was added for clustering within HLA-allele-positive subsets. Repertoires with fewer than 30,000 or more than 120,000 public chains were left out of co-occurrence clustering, as were a handful of repertoires with anomalous nucleotide sharing. TCRdb re-hosts the immuneACCESS table, in-frame sequences only. Its copies lack some clones; in the studies checked, an unresolved V gene accounts for under half of them, and the cause for the rest is not known. V and J calls plus clone size are reproduced from that table; the DNA served to infer D and trimming. For this sample the table gives just under 95,000 clones, of which 81% were detected only once. The top ten clonotypes cover approximately 10% of the sample.

The specimen was PBMCs. Here the chain combines TRBV7-7 and TRBJ2-3; TRBD2 is perhaps the D gene, given 5 matching bases. The TCR comes from a human donor in good health. The DNA reads as follows: TGTGCTAGCAGCTTTGGCGGAGGATTCACAGATACGCAGTATTTT. Its translation reads: CASSFGGGFTDTQYF.